This T cell receptor (beta chain) was observed in a study of blood T cell repertoires in COVID-19. Assay used: immunoSEQ multiplex PCR; TCRdb lists only in-frame clones, some missing. The sample includes hundreds of thousands of clones, nearly 90% seen only once; the top ten take roughly 0.8%. Only one count was recorded for this clone. Other DNA sequences in the sample encode the same CDR3. The CDR3 contains 13 residues. Deletions cut 0 bases from V and 6 bases from J, with 7 bases between. Germline V gene sequence: CDR1 SGHDN, CDR2 FVKESK. The chain links TRBV14 to TRBJ2-3; D not certain. This TCR was recovered from a woman in her twenties or thirties with acute or convalescent COVID-19. Sequenced material: peripheral blood. The CDR3 DNA sequence: TGTGCCAGCAGCCAAGATTTGCGGGATACGCAGTATTTT. Protein sequence: CASSQDLRDTQYF.